A single sample is the source of the 19 T cell receptor beta chains below, sequenced in a study of monozygotic twins with inflammatory bowel disease. TCRdb reprocessed the 5' RACE reads; each CDR3 protein has one entry and no DNA is given. The listing records about 150,000 distinct CDR3 sequences. The sequencing input was blood. These TCRs come from a human donor with ulcerative colitis or Crohn's disease, or a healthy co-twin of an affected twin (not recorded which).

The rearrangement uses TRBV24-1 and TRBJ2-5; checking the TCRdb D call of TRBD2 is not possible without DNA. From germline, CDR1 is KGHDR and CDR2 SFDVKD. This CDR3 has 13 residues. CDR3 sequence: CATSGTSLETQYF.

This rearrangement joins TRBV20-1 to TRBJ2-7; TCRdb's D call of TRBD1 is untestable without DNA. CDR1 is DFQATT, CDR2 SNEGSKA, per germline (reference sequence). The CDR3 spans 14 residues. The CDR3 loop reads CSARGPGGPYEQYF.

The gene calls are TRBV7-3 and TRBJ2-3. The CDR3 totals 14 residues. CDR1 is SGHTA and CDR2 is FQGTGA in the germline V gene. The CDR3 here is CASSLSRYTDTQYF.

The chain has TRBV5-1 and TRBJ2-1; no DNA is available, so the TRBD1 call from TCRdb remains unchecked. Germline lookup yields CDR1 SGHRS and CDR2 YFSETQ. The length of the CDR3 is 15 residues. The CDR3 sequence: CASTPERLSYNEQFF.

This rearrangement joins TRBV12-3 or TRBV12-4 to TRBJ2-7; absent DNA, TCRdb's TRBD2 call cannot be checked. The CDR3 has 16 residues. The CDR3 loop reads CASSSRLAGDPYEQYF.

The gene calls are TRBV29-1 and TRBJ1-5. Germline lookup yields CDR1 SQVTM and CDR2 ANQGSEA. This CDR3 contains 15 residues. CDR3 region: CSVARGDGVNQPQHF. Full variable domain (outside the CDR3, taken from reference TRBV29-1 and TRBJ1-5): SAVISQKPSRDICQRGTSLTIQCQVDSQVTMMFWYRQQPGQSLTLIATANQGSEATYESGFVIDKFPISRPNLTFSTLTVSNMSPEDSSIYLCSVARGDGVNQPQHFGDGTRLSIL.

The CDR3 region is CASSQRGSGTRAYEQYF. The J gene is TRBJ2-7, the V gene TRBV14; lacking DNA, the TRBD2 call made by TCRdb goes unchecked. Per the germline V gene, CDR1 is SGHDN and CDR2 is FVKESK. The CDR3 is 17 amino acids.

The chain combines TRBV28 with TRBJ2-5. CDR1 is MDHEN and CDR2 is SYDVKM in the germline V gene. The CDR3 is 17 residues long. CDR3 protein: CASSLWGLQRSQETQYF.

The J gene is TRBJ2-3, the V gene TRBV7-2. The CDR3 runs 15 residues. Germline V gene sequence: CDR1 SGHTA, CDR2 FQGNSA. The CDR3 sequence is CASSLVSAGENTQYF.

V is TRBV7-2 and J is TRBJ2-2. This CDR3 is 15 amino acids long. CDR1 and CDR2 from the germline V gene are SGHTA and FQGNSA. The CDR3 loop reads CASSYRQANTGELFF.

The genes are TRBV4-1 and TRBJ1-2; without DNA, the TCRdb call of TRBD1 cannot be checked. The CDR3 has 15 residues. Germline-derived CDR1 and CDR2 are MGHRA and YSYEKL. CDR3 sequence: CASSQDGTGFYGYTF.

The genes are TRBV7-2 and TRBJ1-5. The CDR3 contains 16 residues. Germline values: CDR1 SGHTA, CDR2 FQGNSA. The CDR3: CASSYFGPAGNQPQHF.

V is TRBV27 and J is TRBJ1-1; the D gene TCRdb calls, TRBD1, cannot be checked with no DNA. The CDR3 length is 17 residues. Per germline, CDR1 MNHEY and CDR2 SMNVEV (reference sequence). The CDR3 sequence is CASSLSAGMEADTEAFF.

V gene TRBV5-6 combines with J gene TRBJ2-3; TCRdb outputs TRBD1, but without DNA this stays unchecked. Germline V gene lookup returns CDR1 SGHDT and CDR2 YYEEEE. This CDR3 is 13 amino acids long. This chain's CDR3 is CASSPRLEDTQYF.

The rearrangement links TRBV27 to TRBJ2-7; TCRdb's D gene call, TRBD2, goes unchecked for lack of DNA. The CDR3 has 15 residues. Germline CDR1 and CDR2: MNHEY and SMNVEV (reference sequence). The CDR3 here is CASTLSRRTSAEQYF.

The chain's CDR3 is CASSQGFGAGSYNEQFF. V and J are TRBV4-3 and TRBJ2-1; TCRdb selects TRBD2, and the lack of DNA leaves this call unchecked. The germline gives CDR1 LGHNA, CDR2 YSLEER. The CDR3 length is 17 residues.

The chain recombines TRBV20-1 with TRBJ2-3; TCRdb selects TRBD1, and the lack of DNA leaves this call unchecked. This CDR3 region has 14 residues. Germline V gene lookup returns CDR1 DFQATT and CDR2 SNEGSKA (reference sequence). CDR3: CSAPRGGGTDTQYF.

The chain has TRBV27 and TRBJ2-3; TCRdb designates TRBD1, a call that cannot be tested without DNA. The germline V gene has CDR1 MNHEY and CDR2 SMNVEV (reference sequence). This CDR3 is built from 16 residues. CDR3 protein: CASRRIGTGGTDTQYF.

This chain uses TRBV5-4 with TRBJ1-2; TCRdb indicates TRBD1, and absent DNA this call remains unverified. The CDR3 spans 13 residues. The germline V gene has CDR1 SGHNT and CDR2 YYREEE (reference sequence). CDR3 protein: CASSLKGDYGYTF.